This is a list of T cell receptor beta chains from one sample in a study of naive and memory T cell subsets. TCRdb re-called the UMI-ligation and nested PCR reads with MiXCR, one entry per CDR3 protein. This table has 130,000 to 150,000 distinct CDR3 sequences, approximately 24% appearing once. Sequenced: naive CD4+ T cells from blood. The receptors come from a human donor in good health. The CDR3 runs from the conserved cysteine through the conserved F or W. D genes are given only for firm matches. Only some rows state a clone size, as once, few, many or a class for expanded clones.

cdr3_nt: TGTGCCAGCAGATGGGGCCTCACAGATACGCAGTATTTT
cdr3_aa: CASRWGLTDTQYF
v_call: TRBV6-1
clone_size: NA
d_call: NA
j_call: TRBJ2-3

cdr3_nt: TGTGCCAGCAGCCCTACGGGACAGGGCTACGAGCAGTACTTC
cdr3_aa: CASSPTGQGYEQYF
v_call: TRBV11-2
clone_size: few
d_call: TRBD1
j_call: TRBJ2-7

cdr3_nt: TGCAGTGCTAGGGACGAGCCCTACGAGCAGTACTTC
cdr3_aa: CSARDEPYEQYF
v_call: TRBV20-1
clone_size: few
d_call: NA
j_call: TRBJ2-7

cdr3_nt: TGTGCCGCTCGGACTAGCGGATCGGACGAGCAGTACTTC
cdr3_aa: CAARTSGSDEQYF
v_call: TRBV6-6
clone_size: many
d_call: TRBD2
j_call: TRBJ2-7

cdr3_nt: TGTGCCAGTAGTATACCATCCCTTGTGGAACGCTACACCTTC
cdr3_aa: CASSIPSLVERYTF
v_call: TRBV19
clone_size: NA
d_call: NA
j_call: TRBJ1-2

cdr3_nt: TGTGCCAGCAGTGGGGAGGGTTACTACGAGCAGTACTTC
cdr3_aa: CASSGEGYYEQYF
v_call: TRBV6-1
clone_size: NA
d_call: TRBD2
j_call: TRBJ2-7

cdr3_nt: TGCGCCAGCAGCCCACAGGTTTCGACTAGCGGGACATACAATGAGCAGTTCTTC
cdr3_aa: CASSPQVSTSGTYNEQFF
v_call: TRBV5-1
clone_size: few
d_call: TRBD2
j_call: TRBJ2-1

cdr3_nt: TGCAGTGCTAGATACCTCGCCTACGAGCAGTACTTC
cdr3_aa: CSARYLAYEQYF
v_call: TRBV20-1
clone_size: many
d_call: NA
j_call: TRBJ2-7

cdr3_nt: TGCGCCAGCAGCCAAGATCCCGAGGGAACCGGGGAGCTGTTTTTT
cdr3_aa: CASSQDPEGTGELFF
v_call: TRBV4-3
clone_size: NA
d_call: NA
j_call: TRBJ2-2

cdr3_nt: TGTGCCAGCTCACCTTACTCACAGGGTTTCGAACGACAGCCCCAGCATTTT
cdr3_aa: CASSPYSQGFERQPQHF
v_call: TRBV18
clone_size: NA
d_call: NA
j_call: TRBJ1-5

cdr3_nt: TGTGCCAGCAGTGAAAGTAGAGGGGGGGCAGTCACGCAGTATTTT
cdr3_aa: CASSESRGGAVTQYF
v_call: TRBV6-1
clone_size: few
d_call: NA
j_call: TRBJ2-3

cdr3_nt: TGCAGTGCTCCGAGGCGGGAGGGGACAGATACGCAGTATTTT
cdr3_aa: CSAPRREGTDTQYF
v_call: TRBV20-1
clone_size: NA
d_call: TRBD2
j_call: TRBJ2-3

cdr3_nt: TGTGCCACCAGCCGTCGGGACAGGGGAACTGAAGCTTTCTTT
cdr3_aa: CATSRRDRGTEAFF
v_call: TRBV15
clone_size: NA
d_call: TRBD1
j_call: TRBJ1-1

cdr3_nt: TGCAGTGCTAGAGATAGGGAAGGTAGCGGGAGTATCAGGAGTGGGGCCAACGTCCTGACTTTC
cdr3_aa: CSARDREGSGSIRSGANVLTF
v_call: TRBV20-1
clone_size: NA
d_call: TRBD2
j_call: TRBJ2-6

cdr3_nt: TGTGCCAGCAGCCAGACCGTGGCGGGGGGATACAATGAGCAGTTCTTC
cdr3_aa: CASSQTVAGGYNEQFF
v_call: TRBV7-6
clone_size: NA
d_call: TRBD2
j_call: TRBJ2-1

cdr3_nt: TGTGCCAGCAGTTTAGCGGGCGACGAGCAGTACTTC
cdr3_aa: CASSLAGDEQYF
v_call: TRBV6-5
clone_size: NA
d_call: TRBD2
j_call: TRBJ2-7

cdr3_nt: TGTGCCAGCAGCTCACAGCATGGACAGGGCCAAGAGACCCAGTACTTC
cdr3_aa: CASSSQHGQGQETQYF
v_call: TRBV7-2
clone_size: few
d_call: TRBD1
j_call: TRBJ2-5

cdr3_nt: TGTGCCAGCAGTAGAGCGGGAGCGGCTCGGCGGGAGCAGTACTTC
cdr3_aa: CASSRAGAARREQYF
v_call: TRBV27
clone_size: few
d_call: TRBD2
j_call: TRBJ2-7

cdr3_nt: TGCGCCAGCAGCTTGGACCCGGGACGTCAAGAGACCCAGTACTTC
cdr3_aa: CASSLDPGRQETQYF
v_call: TRBV5-1
clone_size: NA
d_call: NA
j_call: TRBJ2-5

cdr3_nt: TGTGCCATCAGTACTCAGGGGGCTAGGGATGAGCAGTTCTTC
cdr3_aa: CAISTQGARDEQFF
v_call: TRBV10-3
clone_size: NA
d_call: TRBD1
j_call: TRBJ2-1

cdr3_nt: TGCAGCGTTGGTTTGCGGTGGGGCAATCAGCCCCAGCATTTT
cdr3_aa: CSVGLRWGNQPQHF
v_call: TRBV29-1
clone_size: many
d_call: NA
j_call: TRBJ1-5

cdr3_nt: TGTGCCAGCAGTGAAGAAATGTCAGGGGGCTTGGGCTCCTACAATGAGCAGTTCTTC
cdr3_aa: CASSEEMSGGLGSYNEQFF
v_call: TRBV6-1
clone_size: NA
d_call: TRBD1
j_call: TRBJ2-1

cdr3_nt: TGCAGTGCTAGTTCAGGTGCGAACACTGAAGCTTTCTTT
cdr3_aa: CSASSGANTEAFF
v_call: TRBV20-1
clone_size: once
d_call: NA
j_call: TRBJ1-1